The 8 T cell receptor beta chains below all came from one sample that was sequenced in a study of T cells in localized non-small cell lung cancer. Clones were sequenced by immunoSEQ multiplex PCR, and TCRdb holds only the in-frame ones, with some missing. The table has tens of thousands of clones, 65% to 90% seen once; the top ten hold 17%. Sequenced material: peripheral blood mononuclear cells, taken before any cancer treatment. These receptors were taken from a man aged 40 to 70 with stage III lung adenocarcinoma.

The chain employs TRBV19 and TRBJ1-1; D gene ambiguous. Germline CDR1 is LNHDA and CDR2 is SQIVND (reference sequence). The CDR3 sequence is 17 residues long. V was shortened by 7 bases and J by 2 bases, with 23 bases between the two germline ends. The CDR3 region is CASTYTILQPHNTEAFF. CDR3 sequence (DNA): TGTGCCAGTACCTATACGATCCTACAGCCTCATAACACTGAAGCTTTCTTT.

The chain has TRBV5-1 and TRBJ2-1; 14 positions match TRBD2. The ends lost 5 bases at V and 3 bases at J; junction bases unmatched: 10. This CDR3 has 18 amino acids. The germline V gene encodes CDR1 SGHRS and CDR2 YFSETQ. The CDR3 reads CASSYGTSGGVVYNEQFF. The CDR3 DNA follows: TGCGCCAGCAGTTACGGGACTAGCGGGGGAGTTGTCTACAATGAGCAGTTCTTC.

The chain carries TRBV5-1 and TRBJ2-1; TRBD1 aligns across 8 bases. In germline, CDR1 is SGHRS, CDR2 YFSETQ. The CDR3 totals 15 residues. Trimming took 4 bases from V and 8 from J; bases not matched to a gene: 11. In nucleotides, the CDR3 is TGCGCCAGCAGCCCCGACAGGGGTGTATGGGATGAGCAGTTCTTC. Protein product: CASSPDRGVWDEQFF.

This sequence joins TRBV5-5 and TRBJ2-2; 7 positions match TRBD1. Germline CDR1 is SGHKS and CDR2 is YYEKEE (reference sequence). CDR3 size: 14 residues. The V gene end was trimmed by 4 bases and the J gene end by 3 bases; junction bases not matched to a gene: 3. The CDR3 reads CASSRDSYTGELFF. The CDR3 nucleotides read TGTGCCAGCAGCCGGGACAGCTACACCGGGGAGCTGTTTTTT.

The J gene is TRBJ2-1, the V gene TRBV6-5; 8 bases fit TRBD1. The V and J ends lost 2 bases and 8 bases, in that order; junction bases with no gene match: 11. From germline, CDR1 is MNHEY and CDR2 SVGAGI. CDR3 length equals 16 residues. Written as DNA, the CDR3 is TGTGCCAGCAGTTACCCTCCGGACAGGGAAGGATATGAGCAGTTCTTC. Its protein is CASSYPPDREGYEQFF.

This rearrangement joins TRBV5-4 to TRBJ2-1, with TRBD2 matching over 11 bases. The ends lost 2 bases at V and 10 bases at J; junction bases unmatched: 5. Germline loops: CDR1 SGHNT, CDR2 YYREEE (reference sequence). The CDR3 is 14 residues long. DNA for the CDR3: TGTGCCAGCAGCTTTAGCGGGGGGGCCAGAGAGCAGTTCTTC. Amino acids: CASSFSGGAREQFF. Full variable domain (remainder filled in from reference TRBV5-4 and TRBJ2-1): ETGVTQSPTHLIKTRGQQVTLRCSSQSGHNTVSWYQQALGQGPQFIFQYYREEENGRGNFPPRFSGLQFPNYSSELNVNALELDDSALYLCASSFSGGAREQFFGPGTRLTVL.

This chain joins TRBV18 and TRBJ2-6; 9 positions agree with TRBD1. Germline CDR1 KGHSH, CDR2 LQKENI. The CDR3 runs 19 residues. V shed 0 bases, J shed 2 bases, and the junction held 8 bases outside the gene matches. The CDR3 loop is CASSPPSDRGRPGANVLTF. The CDR3 region has the DNA TGTGCCAGCTCACCACCCTCGGACAGGGGTCGGCCTGGGGCCAACGTCCTGACTTTC. The complete variable domain, with remaining parts taken from reference TRBV18 and TRBJ2-6, reads NAGVMQNPRHLVRRRGQEARLRCSPMKGHSHVYWYRQLPEEGLKFMVYLQKENIIDESGMPKERFSAEFPKEGPSILRIQQVVRGDSAAYFCASSPPSDRGRPGANVLTFGAGSRLTVL.

The V gene is TRBV9, the J gene TRBJ1-2, with D uncertain. The germline V gene encodes CDR1 SGDLS and CDR2 YYNGEE. Trimming took off 0 bases at V and 0 bases at J, with 9 bases between the two ends. The CDR3 covers 15 residues. CDR3 sequence reads: CASSVDDGSNYGYTF. Written as DNA, the CDR3 is TGTGCCAGCAGCGTAGACGACGGATCTAACTATGGCTACACCTTC.